This is a list of T cell receptor beta chains from one sample in a study of cytomegalovirus exposure and HLA in healthy donors. Clones were sequenced by immunoSEQ multiplex PCR, and TCRdb holds only the in-frame ones, with some missing. The sample gives 100,000 to 120,000 clones, 78% of which show up once; approximately 1.3% is in the top ten. Sequenced sample: PBMCs. The receptors shown here come from a man in his thirties or forties in good health and CMV-seronegative. Each CDR3 is given without its conserved first and last residue. The order of the fields is D gene, J gene, V gene, CDR3 protein. D genes are given only for firm matches.

D gene: TRBD2
J gene: TRBJ2-7
V gene: TRBV7-9
CDR3 protein: ASSLGSLAGTLKEQY

D gene: TRBD1
J gene: TRBJ2-5
V gene: TRBV28
CDR3 protein: ASSHRGVQETQY

D gene: -
J gene: TRBJ2-7
V gene: TRBV5-6
CDR3 protein: ASSLGPSRLSSYEQY

D gene: TRBD2
J gene: TRBJ2-3
V gene: TRBV7-6
CDR3 protein: ASSLGFLRGERTDTQY

D gene: -
J gene: TRBJ1-2
V gene: TRBV6-6
CDR3 protein: ASSYDINYGYT

D gene: TRBD2
J gene: TRBJ2-3
V gene: TRBV5-1
CDR3 protein: ASSFSGDRTDTQY

D gene: -
J gene: TRBJ1-1
V gene: TRBV7-8
CDR3 protein: ASSSTVINTEAF

D gene: TRBD1
J gene: TRBJ1-3
V gene: TRBV10-1
CDR3 protein: ASSDRADSISSGNTIY

D gene: TRBD1
J gene: TRBJ1-2
V gene: TRBV7-8
CDR3 protein: ASSLGQGAGGYT

D gene: -
J gene: TRBJ1-6
V gene: TRBV18
CDR3 protein: ASSPSRQIDSPLH

D gene: -
J gene: TRBJ1-3
V gene: TRBV19
CDR3 protein: ASSIRERRIGNTIY

D gene: TRBD2
J gene: TRBJ2-1
V gene: TRBV25-1
CDR3 protein: ASSDPGLVGEQF

D gene: -
J gene: TRBJ2-5
V gene: TRBV28
CDR3 protein: ASSNPEVVETQY

D gene: -
J gene: TRBJ1-2
V gene: TRBV7-9
CDR3 protein: ASSLDSGNGGYT

D gene: -
J gene: TRBJ1-6
V gene: TRBV4-3
CDR3 protein: ASSPPGNSPLH

D gene: -
J gene: TRBJ1-6
V gene: TRBV7-9
CDR3 protein: ASSFEGSPLH

D gene: TRBD2
J gene: TRBJ2-1
V gene: TRBV5-1
CDR3 protein: ASSLEASGGSYNEQF

D gene: -
J gene: TRBJ2-3
V gene: TRBV16
CDR3 protein: ASSQSWRRGGSTDTQY

D gene: TRBD1
J gene: TRBJ1-5
V gene: TRBV19
CDR3 protein: ATHETGDQPQH

D gene: -
J gene: TRBJ2-3
V gene: TRBV18
CDR3 protein: ASSPARSGGTDTQY

D gene: TRBD1
J gene: TRBJ1-1
V gene: TRBV18
CDR3 protein: ASSPPRRTGGNTEAF

D gene: -
J gene: TRBJ1-5
V gene: TRBV5-6
CDR3 protein: ASSAFRDLLTYSNQPQH